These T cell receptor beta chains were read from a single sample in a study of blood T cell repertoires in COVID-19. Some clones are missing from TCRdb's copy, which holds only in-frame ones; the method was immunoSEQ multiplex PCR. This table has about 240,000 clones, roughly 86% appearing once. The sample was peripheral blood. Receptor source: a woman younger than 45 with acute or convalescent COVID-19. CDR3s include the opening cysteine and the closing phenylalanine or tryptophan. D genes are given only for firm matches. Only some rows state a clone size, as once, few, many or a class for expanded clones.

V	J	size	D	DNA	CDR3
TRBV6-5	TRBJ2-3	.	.	TGTGCCAGCAGAGGTTTATCCGGGAAGGCAGATACGCAGTATTTT	CASRGLSGKADTQYF
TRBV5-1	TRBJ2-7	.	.	TGCGCCAGTGGAGCGGGCCGGACCTACGAGCAGTACTTC	CASGAGRTYEQYF
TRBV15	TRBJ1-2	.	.	TGTGCCACCAGCAGAGATTTTGGGAGGGTTAGTGGCTACACCTTC	CATSRDFGRVSGYTF
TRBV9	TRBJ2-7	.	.	TGTGCCAGCAGCGCCGACAGTAGCTCCTACGAGCAGTACTTC	CASSADSSSYEQYF
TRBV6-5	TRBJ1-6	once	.	TGTGCCAGCAGCGGCCTGAGACAAAATTCACCCCTCCACTTT	CASSGLRQNSPLHF
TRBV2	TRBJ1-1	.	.	TGTGCCAGCAGTGAGGAGGGGCTTGGTGAAGCTTTCTTT	CASSEEGLGEAFF
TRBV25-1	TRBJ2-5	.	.	TGTGCCAGCAGTGAATATATGGCGGGAAAAGAGACCCAGTACTTC	CASSEYMAGKETQYF
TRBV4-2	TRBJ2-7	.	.	TGTGCCAGCAGCCAAGATGGGCAGGGATGGGGATACGAGCAGTACTTC	CASSQDGQGWGYEQYF
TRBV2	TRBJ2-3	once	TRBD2	TGTGCCAGCTTTTCCGGACTAGCGGGAGTAACAGATACGCAGTATTTT	CASFSGLAGVTDTQYF
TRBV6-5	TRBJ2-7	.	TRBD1	TGTGCCAGCAAACCGGGGACAGCGAACTACGAGCAGTACTTC	CASKPGTANYEQYF
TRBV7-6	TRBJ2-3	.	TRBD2	TGTGCCAGCAGCTTAGTCGTTAGCGGGATCAGGCGGGGGAGCCCCACAGATACGCAGTATTTT	CASSLVVSGIRRGSPTDTQYF
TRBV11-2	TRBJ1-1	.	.	TGTGCCAGCAGCTTAGTCGGGAGGACGACTGAAGCTTTCTTT	CASSLVGRTTEAFF
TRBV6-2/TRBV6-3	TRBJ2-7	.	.	TGTGCCAGCAGTCCCGGACAGAGCTACGAGCAGTACTTC	CASSPGQSYEQYF
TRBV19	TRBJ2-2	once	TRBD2	TGTGCCACGCCGGGACTAGCCACCGGGGAGCTGTTTTTT	CATPGLATGELFF
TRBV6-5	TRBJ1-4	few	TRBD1	TGTGCCAGCAGTTACACAGGGGGCAATGAAAAACTGTTTTTT	CASSYTGGNEKLFF
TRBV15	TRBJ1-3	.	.	TGTGCCACCAGCAGAGCTGGGTCGACAAACCAACTGAGCTCCTCTGGAAACACCATATATTTT	CATSRAGSTNQLSSSGNTIYF
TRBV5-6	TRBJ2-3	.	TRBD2	TGTGCCAGCAGCCCGACTAGCGGGAGGGTTGGCACAGATACGCAGTATTTT	CASSPTSGRVGTDTQYF
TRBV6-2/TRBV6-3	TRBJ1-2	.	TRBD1	TGTGCCAGCAGTTACTCGACAGGGTGGTATGGCTACACCTTC	CASSYSTGWYGYTF
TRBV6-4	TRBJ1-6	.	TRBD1	TGTGCCAGCAGTTTACAGGGGGAAAAGGATTCACCCCTCCACTTT	CASSLQGEKDSPLHF
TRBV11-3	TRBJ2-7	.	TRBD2	TGTGCCAGCAGCTTTGTGACTAGCGGGAGGGGCGAGCAGTACTTC	CASSFVTSGRGEQYF
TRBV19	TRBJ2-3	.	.	TGTGCCAGTAGGCGAGACACAGATACGCAGTATTTT	CASRRDTDTQYF
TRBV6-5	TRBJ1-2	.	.	TGTGCCAGCAGAATTGTGGGTCTGCGGGTGGGCTACACCTTC	CASRIVGLRVGYTF
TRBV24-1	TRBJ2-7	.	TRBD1	TGTGCCACCAGTGATACCGGGACAGGGGGCCACGAGCAGTACTTC	CATSDTGTGGHEQYF
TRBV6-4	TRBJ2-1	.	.	TGTGCCAGCAGCCTGGGGGGTGAGCAGTTCTTC	CASSLGGEQFF
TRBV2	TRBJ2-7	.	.	TGTGCCAGTAGCCCCGGGGGATCCTACGAGCAGTACTTC	CASSPGGSYEQYF
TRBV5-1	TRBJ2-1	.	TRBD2	TGCGCCAGCAGCTGGGGGGCCGTCTCTAGCGGGAGCAATGAGCAGTTCTTC	CASSWGAVSSGSNEQFF
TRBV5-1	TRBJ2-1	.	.	TGCGCCAGCAGCCCCGCTAGAGGGGGATCCTACAATGAGCAGTTCTTC	CASSPARGGSYNEQFF
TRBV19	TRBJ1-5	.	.	TGTGCCAGTAGTAAGTCTCGAGGAAATCATCAGCCCCAGCATTTT	CASSKSRGNHQPQHF